Sequencing of this T cell receptor beta chain was carried out in a study of shared clonotypes between healthy human individuals. Whole-study results and caveats: A few donors showed sharing of roughly 5% of naive CD4 clonotypes.

Sequencing used immunoSEQ multiplex PCR; TCRdb keeps in-frame clones, though not all of them. Seen here are 2 million or so clones, 85% to 95% observed once, and the top ten hold around 0.13%. Comment on this clone: Its antigen is unknown.

The clonotype was recovered from a young man in good health. Sequenced sample: naive CD4+ T cells sorted from blood. The subset denotes: CD45RA+ positively selected.

The CDR3 loop reads CASSLVGGAGGETQYF. The CDR3 bases are TGTGCCAGCAGCTTAGTCGGGGGAGCAGGTGGAGAGACCCAGTACTTC. V and J are TRBV7-2 and TRBJ2-5; weak D call: TRBD2 (6 bases). The CDR3 spans 16 residues. The germline gives CDR1 SGHTA, CDR2 FQGNSA. V lost 1 base and J 4 bases, leaving 16 bases between the germline ends.